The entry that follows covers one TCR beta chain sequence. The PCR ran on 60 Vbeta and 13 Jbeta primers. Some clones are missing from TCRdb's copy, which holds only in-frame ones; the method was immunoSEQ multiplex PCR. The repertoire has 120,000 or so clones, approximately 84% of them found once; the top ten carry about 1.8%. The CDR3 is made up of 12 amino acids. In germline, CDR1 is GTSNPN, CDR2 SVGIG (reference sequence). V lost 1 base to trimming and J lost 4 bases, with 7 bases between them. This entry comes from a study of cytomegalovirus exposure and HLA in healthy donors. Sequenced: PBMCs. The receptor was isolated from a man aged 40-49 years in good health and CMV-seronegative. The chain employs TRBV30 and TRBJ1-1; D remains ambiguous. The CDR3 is CAWSGGGTEAFF. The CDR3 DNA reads TGTGCCTGGAGTGGAGGAGGCACTGAAGCTTTCTTT.